One T cell receptor (beta chain) is described in this entry. The antigen it recognizes is unknown. No clone much larger than this one lies a single base away; base qualities are absent. The sample was run on an Illumina HiSeq 2500. First-strand cDNA was synthesized with Superscript III and a set of TRAV- and TRBV-specific primers, covering both TCRalpha and TCRbeta chains. TCRs were amplified with Phusion for roughly 19 PCR cycles, with a constant-region primer paired with the adapter attached to the V primers. The isolated mRNA was amplified using the MessageAmp II aRNA Amplification Kit, with in vitro transcription performed for approximately 15 hours at 37 degrees C. The Dynabeads mRNA DIRECT Purification Kit was used to isolate the mRNA for TCR sequencing. Indexed Illumina adapters were added in a second 25-cycle Phusion PCR, and the resulting products were purified with AMPure XP beads. The published analysis was carried out like this. Using custom Perl scripts, TCR sequences encoding the same protein were pooled, out-of-frame sequences were removed, and the abundance of each clonotype was computed. Any TCR sequence supported by only a single read was excluded from analysis. The metrics used to describe the repertoires included Shannon entropy, Gini index, clonality, richness, and the frequency of TCRs shared between repertoires. TCRdb trimmed the raw reads at Q25, called clones with MiXCR and kept productive beta chains. Duplicate CDR3 protein sequences are folded into a single record with the most common DNA and genes. The V and J calls were determined by TCRdb, not by the authors. Counted in this sample were roughly 76,000 distinct CDR3 sequences; approximately 17% of them appeared once. The top ten hold about 5.5% of the sample.

The V end loses 8 bases and the J end loses 0 bases, and a stretch of 10 bases separates them. Counted from cysteine to phenylalanine, this CDR3 has 13 amino acids. Just CDR3 DNA is preserved here, 39 bases in frame from base 1. CDR1 is given as MDHEN and CDR2 as SYDVKM, both from the germline V gene. The time point label, as the study defines it: before trial treatment. The donors came from RACIN, which was a single-arm phase I dose-escalation trial that paired nivolumab and ipilimumab with aspirin, low-dose cyclophosphamide and low-dose radiotherapy. Patients were eligible if they had advanced solid tumors that were TIL-negative. These data originate in a study of low-dose radiotherapy and immunotherapy resistance in tumors (dated by TCRdb to between 2021 and 2024). Context from the whole study: Cohort 1 received 0.5 Gy per fraction every 2 weeks, with a prescribed total PTV dose of 6.5 Gy. Trial participants were not randomized into treatment groups. Nivolumab was administered intravenously as a 240 mg flat dose every two weeks, and ipilimumab was administered intravenously at 1 mg/kg every six weeks. In Cohort 2, 1 Gy per fraction was delivered every two weeks, for a total of 13 Gy over 26 weeks. The translational analysis covered eight patients: three from the first dose cohort and the first five from the second dose cohort. Starting on cycle 1 day 1, patients took 300 mg of aspirin by mouth once a day for four cycles. Intravenous cyclophosphamide at 200 mg/m2 was administered every two weeks, one day ahead of each radiation and immunotherapy administration.

The sequence is built from TRBV28 and TRBJ1-1; the D gene is unclear. Sequenced material: PBMCs, taken before treatment. This sequence originates from a male donor with prostate cancer. The DNA reads as follows: TGTGCCAGCGTAGGCCCGATGAACACTGAAGCTTTCTTT. The encoded protein is CASVGPMNTEAFF.